The 3 T cell receptor beta chains given below trace back to one sample, sequenced in a study of cytomegalovirus exposure and HLA in healthy donors (dated by TCRdb to 2016 to 2017). The library was made by the immunoSEQ multiplex PCR assay. The multiplex PCR relied on a mix of 60 forward primers for TCR Vbeta segments and 13 reverse primers for TCR Jbeta segments. TCRdb re-hosts the immuneACCESS table, in-frame sequences only. Its copies lack some clones; in the studies checked, an unresolved V gene accounts for under half of them, and the cause for the rest is not known. Counted in this sample were approximately 170,000 clones; roughly 85% of them appeared once. Of the sample, roughly 2.5% is held by the ten largest clones. The sample taken for sequencing was PBMCs. The receptors originated from a young man in good health and CMV-seropositive.

The V call is TRBV19, the J call TRBJ2-1; TRBD1 is a possible D gene (5 bases). V was shortened by 6 bases and J by 5 bases, with 8 bases between the two germline ends. The CDR3 spans 12 residues. Germline V CDR1 and CDR2: LNHDA, SQIVND (reference sequence). In DNA form, the CDR3 reads TGTGCCAGTAGAACAGGCCACAATGAGCAGTTCTTC. Protein sequence: CASRTGHNEQFF. Based on the CDR3 plus reference TRBV19 and TRBJ2-1, the full variable domain is DGGITQSPKYLFRKEGQNVTLSCEQNLNHDAMYWYRQDPGQGLRLIYYSQIVNDFQKGDIAEGYSVSREKKESFPLTVTSAQKNPTAFYLCASRTGHNEQFFGPGTRLTVL.

V usage is TRBV7-8 and J usage is TRBJ1-2; 9 bases are shared with TRBD1. Germline assignment: CDR1 SGHVS and CDR2 FQNEAQ. The V segment lost 6 bases and the J segment 6 bases; nucleotides outside the gene matches: 11. CDR3 length: 15 amino acids. The CDR3 region is CASSSRPTGGDGYTF. In DNA form, the CDR3 reads TGTGCCAGCAGTTCTAGACCGACAGGGGGGGATGGCTACACCTTC.

The chain carries TRBV11-3 and TRBJ2-3; 10 positions match TRBD2. V was clipped by 5 bases and J by 3 bases; unmatched bases: 5. CDR3 length: 15 amino acids. The germline V gene has CDR1 SGHNT and CDR2 YENEEA. The CDR3 nucleotides read TGTGCCAGCAGCAAGCTAGCGGGGGCAACAGATACGCAGTATTTT. Its protein product is CASSKLAGATDTQYF.